This TCR beta chain was retrieved from a study of memory CD4+ T cells and cytomegalovirus serostatus. The wider study: Of the healthy Belgian adults, 9 or 10 were CMV seropositive and about 24 seronegative. Study outcomes and limitations: The CMV-associated TCR signature appears largely within the CD4+ memory repertoire. Each of around 69 CMV-associated TCRbeta sequences occurred in one to five individuals.

Germline V lookup: CDR1 MDHEN, CDR2 SYDVKM. The CDR3 runs 15 residues. J lost 11 bases, V lost 3 bases, and 12 bases had no gene match. Single viable CD3+CD4+CD8-CD45RO+ cells were sorted as the memory CD4+ T cells. Serostatus was set by detecting CMV pp150, pp28, p38, p52 IgG. Some clones are missing from TCRdb's copy, which holds only in-frame ones; the method was immunoSEQ multiplex PCR. The sample yields roughly 28,000 clones, 76% seen once. As concerns this clone: What it binds is unknown.

The sequence was obtained from an adult in good health and CMV-seronegative. This chain connects TRBV28 to TRBJ1-5, with 8 nucleotides matching TRBD1. The sequencing sample was made of memory CD4+ T cells from blood. The CDR3 bases are TGTGCCAGCAGTTTTAGTAGTCCAGGGGGCGAGGCCCAGCATTTT. As protein: CASSFSSPGGEAQHF.